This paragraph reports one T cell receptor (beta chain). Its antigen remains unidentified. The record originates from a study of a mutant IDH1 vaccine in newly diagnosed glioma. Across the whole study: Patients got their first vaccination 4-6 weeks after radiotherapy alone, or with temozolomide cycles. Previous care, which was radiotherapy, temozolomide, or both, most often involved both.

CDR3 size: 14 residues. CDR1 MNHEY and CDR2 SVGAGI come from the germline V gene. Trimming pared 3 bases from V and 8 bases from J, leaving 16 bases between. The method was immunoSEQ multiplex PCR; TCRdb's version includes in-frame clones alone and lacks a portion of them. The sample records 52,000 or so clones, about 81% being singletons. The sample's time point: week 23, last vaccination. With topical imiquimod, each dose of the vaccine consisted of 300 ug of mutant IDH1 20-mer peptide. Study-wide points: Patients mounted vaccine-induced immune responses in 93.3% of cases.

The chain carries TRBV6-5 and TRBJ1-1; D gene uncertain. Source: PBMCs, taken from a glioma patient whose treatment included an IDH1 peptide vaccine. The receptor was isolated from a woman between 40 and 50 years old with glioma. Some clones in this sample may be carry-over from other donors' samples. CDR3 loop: CASSYSATRSEAFF. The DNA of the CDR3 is TGTGCCAGCAGTTATTCTGCCACGAGGTCAGAAGCTTTCTTT.